One and the same sample provided the 20 T cell receptor beta chains below, sequenced in a study of cytomegalovirus exposure and HLA in healthy donors. It was with 60 Vbeta and 13 Jbeta primers that the PCR ran. The method was immunoSEQ multiplex PCR; TCRdb's version includes in-frame clones alone and lacks a portion of them. The sample records roughly 200,000 clones, approximately 80% being singletons. Sequenced: PBMCs. Receptors originate from a woman aged 18 to 35 in good health and CMV-seronegative.

The rearrangement links TRBV6-5 to TRBJ2-5; D possibly corresponds to TRBD2 (7 bases). The length of the CDR3 is 15 residues. Trimming pared 2 bases from V and 4 bases from J, leaving 14 bases between. CDR1 and CDR2 (germline): MNHEY, SVGAGI. Written as DNA, the CDR3 is TGTGCCAGCAGTTACGCCACAGGGAGGGGAGAGACCCAGTACTTC. Translation: CASSYATGRGETQYF.

This chain links TRBV19 with TRBJ2-2; tentatively, D is TRBD2 (5 bases). The CDR3 runs to 14 residues. From germline, CDR1 is LNHDA and CDR2 SQIVND (reference sequence). V lost 6 bases and J 1 base, leaving 9 bases between the germline ends. The chain's CDR3 is CASRNGKNTGELFF. In DNA, the CDR3 is TGTGCCAGTAGAAACGGGAAGAACACCGGGGAGCTGTTTTTT.

The chain couples TRBV19 to TRBJ2-7, with a possible D match to TRBD2 (5 bases). Germline V gene sequence: CDR1 LNHDA, CDR2 SQIVND (reference sequence). The V gene lost 2 bases and the J gene lost 3 bases, with 8 bases spanning the gap. This CDR3 contains 13 residues. The CDR3 here is CASSISGNYEQYF. Here the CDR3 DNA reads TGTGCCAGTAGTATATCCGGGAACTACGAGCAGTACTTC.

The V gene is TRBV4-3, the J gene TRBJ2-3; no clear D. CDR1 is LGHNA and CDR2 is YSLEER in the germline V gene. Trimming removed 0 bases from V and 0 bases from J, with 7 bases in between. The CDR3 covers 15 residues. The CDR3 is CASSQENYSTDTQYF. CDR3 in DNA: TGCGCCAGCAGCCAAGAGAACTACAGCACAGATACGCAGTATTTT.

The chain recombines TRBV11-2 with TRBJ1-1, with unresolved D. V lost 1 base, J lost 3 bases, and 9 bases lay in between. From germline, CDR1 is SGHAT and CDR2 FQNNGV. The CDR3 extends over 14 amino acids. In nucleotides, the CDR3 is TGTGCCAGCAGCTTAGCAGCGAGGGACACTGAAGCTTTCTTT. Translation gives CASSLAARDTEAFF. Combining the CDR3 with reference TRBV11-2 and TRBJ1-1 gives the whole variable domain EAGVAQSPRYKIIEKRQSVAFWCNPISGHATLYWYQQILGQGPKLLIQFQNNGVVDDSQLPKDRFSAERLKGVDSTLKIQPAKLEDSAVYLCASSLAARDTEAFFGQGTRLTVV.

The J gene is TRBJ2-3, the V gene TRBV7-2; unclear D gene. This CDR3 is built from 12 residues. Looked up from germline, CDR1 is SGHTA and CDR2 is FQGNSA. V was pared by 5 bases and J by 2 bases, with 5 bases between. In nucleotides, the CDR3 is TGTGCCAGCAGCGAGTCCACAGATACGCAGTATTTT. Its protein is CASSESTDTQYF.

This rearrangement joins TRBV9 to TRBJ2-3, with 7 nucleotides matching TRBD2. V trimming: 0 bases; J trimming: 0 bases; junction bases outside the gene matches: 4. CDR1 is SGDLS and CDR2 is YYNGEE in the germline V gene. The CDR3 is made up of 16 amino acids. The DNA for the CDR3 is TGTGCCAGCAGCGTAGGGGAGGGCCGGAGCACAGATACGCAGTATTTT. Translating it yields CASSVGEGRSTDTQYF.

The genes are TRBV20-1 and TRBJ2-7, with D possibly TRBD2 on 6 matching bases. The CDR3 length is 11 residues. Trimming removed 5 bases at V and 7 bases at J, with 12 bases between. The germline V gene encodes CDR1 DFQATT and CDR2 SNEGSKA (reference sequence). Here the CDR3 reads CSAGLGGEQYF. The CDR3 DNA reads TGCAGTGCTGGTCTTGGGGGGGAGCAGTACTTC.

This clone has more than one count but fewer than ten. This chain uses TRBV6-6 with TRBJ2-5; D might be TRBD1 (5 bases). This CDR3 comprises 15 residues. From germline, CDR1 is MNHNY and CDR2 SVGAGI (reference sequence). Trimming pared 7 bases from V and 5 bases from J, leaving 20 bases between. The CDR3 sequence is CASNSAQGAMETQYF. CDR3 DNA: TGTGCCAGCAACTCGGCCCAAGGGGCCATGGAGACCCAGTACTTC.

CDR3 amino acids: CASSPGVIGEAFF. CDR3 DNA: TGTGCCAGCAGCCCCGGCGTTATCGGGGAAGCTTTCTTT. The rearrangement links TRBV14 to TRBJ1-1; D not certain. The CDR3 consists of 13 residues. V lost 4 bases and J 8 bases, leaving 14 bases between the germline ends. Looked up from germline, CDR1 is SGHDN and CDR2 is FVKESK.

This chain joins TRBV4-1 and TRBJ1-2; D gene uncertain. Deletions cut 1 base from V and 6 bases from J, with 9 bases between. In germline, CDR1 is MGHRA, CDR2 YSYEKL. This CDR3 is built from 13 residues. The CDR3 nucleotides read TGCGCCAGCAGCCAAGTGGAGGGAGATGGCTACACCTTC. Encoded protein: CASSQVEGDGYTF.

The count of this clone is one. This chain joins TRBV6-5 and TRBJ1-6, with TRBD1 matching 7 bases. The CDR3 is made up of 14 amino acids. Germline loops: CDR1 MNHEY, CDR2 SVGAGI. V shed 7 bases and J 9 bases; nucleotides not matched to a gene: 9. CDR3 residues: CASTLGGKGSPLHF. CDR3 coding DNA: TGTGCCAGCACCTTAGGGGGCAAGGGTTCACCCCTCCACTTT.

The CDR3 coding sequence is TGTGCCAGCAGTCCCCCGTCGGAGACCCAGTACTTC. Amino acid sequence: CASSPPSETQYF. V usage is TRBV28 and J usage is TRBJ2-5; the D is unclear. This CDR3 has 12 amino acids. Looked up from germline, CDR1 is MDHEN and CDR2 is SYDVKM. Deletions cut 5 bases from V and 5 bases from J, with 9 bases between. Based on the CDR3 plus reference TRBV28 and TRBJ2-5, the full variable domain is DVKVTQSSRYLVKRTGEKVFLECVQDMDHENMFWYRQDPGLGLRLIYFSYDVKMKEKGDIPEGYSVSREKKERFSLILESASTNQTSMYLCASSPPSETQYFGPGTRLLVL.

The CDR3 spells CASARAVAGNEQYV. The CDR3 DNA reads as TGTGCCAGCGCCCGGGCGGTAGCGGGGAACGAGCAGTACGTC. The chain recombines TRBV11-3 with TRBJ2-7, with TRBD2 matching 8 bases. With V trimmed by 8 bases and J by 5 bases, 11 bases remained unmatched. The V gene's germline CDR1 is SGHNT and CDR2 YENEEA. The CDR3 has 14 amino acids.

The rearrangement uses TRBV19 and TRBJ2-1, with 12 bases that match TRBD2. Germline assignment: CDR1 LNHDA and CDR2 SQIVND (reference sequence). CDR3 length: 17 residues. V was pared by 5 bases and J by 5 bases, with 10 bases of the junction left unmatched. The CDR3 is CASSPRTSGIGNNEQFF. CDR3 bases: TGTGCCAGTAGTCCGAGGACTAGCGGGATTGGGAACAATGAGCAGTTCTTC.

The chain joins TRBV10-3 to TRBJ1-1, with TRBD1 matching 7 bases. Losses at the gene ends were 3 bases for V and 2 bases for J; bases not matched to a gene: 6. The CDR3 sequence is 15 residues long. From germline, CDR1 is ENHRY and CDR2 SYGVKD. In DNA, the CDR3 is TGTGCCATCAGTGACCTTGACAGGGACAACACTGAAGCTTTCTTT. Translated, it gives CAISDLDRDNTEAFF.

The chain joins TRBV5-1 to TRBJ1-2, with a tentative D call TRBD1 (6 bases). The germline V gene encodes CDR1 SGHRS and CDR2 YFSETQ. CDR3 length: 15 residues. Trimming took 0 bases from V and 4 from J, leaving 13 bases between them. CDR3 DNA sequence: TGCGCCAGCAGCTTGGACAGGGCCCCTAGCTATGGCTACACCTTC. Protein product: CASSLDRAPSYGYTF.

This clone occurred a few times. This chain joins TRBV27 and TRBJ1-1, with D perhaps TRBD1 (5 bases). V dropped 4 bases and J dropped 0 bases, with 6 bases sitting between them. Per the germline V gene, CDR1 is MNHEY and CDR2 is SMNVEV (reference sequence). The CDR3 is 13 amino acids. CDR3 nucleotides: TGTGCCAGCAGTTGGGGCATGAACACTGAAGCTTTCTTT. It encodes CASSWGMNTEAFF.

The rearrangement joins TRBV30 to TRBJ1-3; D may be TRBD1 (5 bases). This CDR3 has 14 amino acids. V was clipped by 0 bases and J by 8 bases, with 14 bases between them. Germline values: CDR1 GTSNPN, CDR2 SVGIG (reference sequence). CDR3 region: CAWSVRDSGYTIYF. As DNA, the CDR3 is TGTGCCTGGAGTGTACGAGATTCAGGGTACACCATATATTTT.

This CDR3 is CASSLALGSGNTIYF. In DNA, the CDR3 is TGTGCCAGCAGCTTAGCGCTCGGCTCTGGAAACACCATATATTTT. The chain has TRBV7-9 and TRBJ1-3; D unresolved. The CDR3 sequence is 15 residues long. Per the germline V gene, CDR1 is SEHNR and CDR2 is FQNEAQ (reference sequence). The V end was cut by 0 bases, the J end by 0 bases, with 6 bases between.